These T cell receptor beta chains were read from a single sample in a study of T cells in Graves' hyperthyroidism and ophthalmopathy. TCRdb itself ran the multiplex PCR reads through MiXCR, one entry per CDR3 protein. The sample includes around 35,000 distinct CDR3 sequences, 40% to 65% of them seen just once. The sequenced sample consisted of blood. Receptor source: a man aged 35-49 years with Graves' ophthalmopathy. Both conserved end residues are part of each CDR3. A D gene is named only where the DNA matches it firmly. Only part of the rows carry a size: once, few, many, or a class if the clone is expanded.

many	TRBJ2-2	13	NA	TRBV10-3	CAIMKTNTGELFF	TGTGCCATCATGAAGACTAACACCGGGGAGCTGTTTTTT
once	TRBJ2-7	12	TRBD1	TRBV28	CATYWTGYEQYF	TGTGCCACTTACTGGACAGGCTACGAGCAGTACTTC
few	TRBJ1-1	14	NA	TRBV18	CASSPQGLWTEAFF	TGTGCCAGCTCACCACAGGGTTTGTGGACTGAAGCTTTCTTT
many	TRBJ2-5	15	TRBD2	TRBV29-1	CSALPSGGIRVTQYF	TGCAGCGCCCTACCTAGCGGGGGAATTCGGGTGACCCAGTACTTC
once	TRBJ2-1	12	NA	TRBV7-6	CASSLEGSEQFF	TGTGCCAGCAGCTTAGAGGGGAGTGAGCAGTTCTTC
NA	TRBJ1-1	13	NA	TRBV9	CASSVWDTTEAFF	TGTGCCAGCAGCGTATGGGACACCACTGAAGCTTTCTTT
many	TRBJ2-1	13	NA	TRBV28	CASRLGGYNEQFF	TGTGCCAGCAGACTCGGGGGATACAATGAGCAGTTCTTC
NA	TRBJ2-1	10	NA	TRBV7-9	CASSHWQQFF	TGTGCCAGCAGTCACTGGCAGCAGTTCTTC
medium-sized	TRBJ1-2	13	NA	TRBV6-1	CASTFIGNYGYTF	TGTGCCAGCACTTTCATAGGCAACTATGGCTACACCTTC
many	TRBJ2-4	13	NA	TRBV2	CAGGTLQFNIQYF	TGTGCCGGAGGGACCCTCCAATTCAACATTCAGTACTTC
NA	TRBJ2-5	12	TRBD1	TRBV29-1	CSVTTGGETQYF	TGCAGCGTTACGACAGGGGGGGAGACCCAGTACTTC
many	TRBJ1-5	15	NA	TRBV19	CASTSLGGSNQPQHF	TGTGCCAGTACCAGTTTGGGGGGTAGCAATCAGCCCCAGCATTTT
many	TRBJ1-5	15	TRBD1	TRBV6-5	CASRTIQGGNQPQHF	TGTGCCAGCAGGACCATACAGGGGGGCAATCAGCCCCAGCATTTT
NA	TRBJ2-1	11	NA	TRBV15	CATSSGGEQFF	TGTGCCACCAGCAGCGGAGGTGAGCAGTTCTTC
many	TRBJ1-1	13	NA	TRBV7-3	CASSPYMNTEAFF	TGTGCCAGCAGCCCCTACATGAACACTGAAGCTTTCTTT
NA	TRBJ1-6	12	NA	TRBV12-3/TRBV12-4	CASSLQASPLHF	TGTGCCAGCAGTTTGCAGGCTTCACCCCTCCACTTT
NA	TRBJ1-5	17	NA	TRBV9	CASSVSSGGPSTDTQHF	TGTGCCAGCAGCGTATCTAGCGGGGGGCCCAGCACAGATACGCAGCATTTT
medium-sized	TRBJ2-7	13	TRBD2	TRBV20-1	CSARSSGGYEQYF	TGCAGTGCTAGGTCTAGCGGGGGCTACGAGCAGTACTTC
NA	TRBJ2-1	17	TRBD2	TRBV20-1	CSAFSGTSGGAFGEQFF	TGCAGTGCTTTCTCCGGGACTAGCGGGGGGGCGTTCGGTGAGCAGTTCTTC
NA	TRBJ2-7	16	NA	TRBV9	CASSVVGLRGWGEQDF	TGTGCCAGCAGCGTAGTCGGACTTCGAGGTTGGGGCGAGCAGGACTTC
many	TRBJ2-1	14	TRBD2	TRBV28	CASAPSGGNNEQFF	TGTGCCAGCGCCCCTAGCGGGGGCAACAATGAGCAGTTCTTC
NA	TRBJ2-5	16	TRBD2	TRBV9	CASSVGGLAVQETQYF	TGTGCCAGCAGCGTAGGGGGACTAGCGGTCCAAGAGACCCAGTACTTC
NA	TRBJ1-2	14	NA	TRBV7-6	CASSPGLRRGGYTF	TGTGCCAGCAGCCCGGGACTAAGGAGGGGAGGCTACACCTTC
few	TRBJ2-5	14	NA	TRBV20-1	CSARGTYSNQPQYF	TGCAGTGCTAGAGGGACGTATAGCAATCAGCCCCAGTACTTC
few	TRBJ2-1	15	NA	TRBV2	CASSWELGWYNEQFF	TGTGCCAGCAGTTGGGAACTAGGTTGGTACAATGAGCAGTTCTTC
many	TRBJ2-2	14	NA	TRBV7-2	CASKIGGYTGELFF	TGTGCCAGCAAAATAGGGGGGTACACCGGGGAGCTGTTTTTT
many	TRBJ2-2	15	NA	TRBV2	CASSAPGANTGELFF	TGTGCCAGCAGTGCCCCAGGGGCGAACACCGGGGAGCTGTTTTTT
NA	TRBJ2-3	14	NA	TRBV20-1	CSVPLAGSYNEQYF	TGCAGTGTCCCATTAGCAGGGTCCTACAATGAGCAGTATTTT
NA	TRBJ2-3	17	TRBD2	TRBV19	CASSTGLAGGRTDTQYF	TGTGCCAGTAGTACAGGACTAGCGGGGGGGCGCACAGATACGCAGTATTTT
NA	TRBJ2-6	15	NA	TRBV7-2	CASSLSPQVANVLTF	TGTGCCAGCAGCTTGTCCCCCCAGGTGGCCAACGTCCTGACTTTC
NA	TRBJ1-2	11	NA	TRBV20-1	CSVLSPSGYTF	TGCAGTGTTTTAAGCCCATCCGGCTACACCTTC
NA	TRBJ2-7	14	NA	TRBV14	CASSQEALTGKQYF	TGTGCCAGCAGCCAAGAGGCCCTAACGGGGAAGCAGTACTTC
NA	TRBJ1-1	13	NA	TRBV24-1	CATSGQGDTEAFF	TGTGCCACCTCGGGGCAGGGTGACACTGAAGCTTTCTTT
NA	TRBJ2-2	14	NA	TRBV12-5	CASGLEMGVGEPFF	TGCGCTAGTGGTTTGGAGATGGGGGTCGGGGAGCCGTTTTTT
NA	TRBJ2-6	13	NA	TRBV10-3	CAISETGANVLTF	TGTGCCATCAGTGAGACTGGGGCCAACGTCCTGACTTTC
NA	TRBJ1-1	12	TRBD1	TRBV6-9	CASETGGTEAFF	TGTGCCAGCGAGACAGGGGGCACTGAAGCTTTCTTT
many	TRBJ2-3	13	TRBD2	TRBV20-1	CSAGTRRTDTQYF	TGCAGTGCTGGGACTAGGCGCACAGATACGCAGTATTTT
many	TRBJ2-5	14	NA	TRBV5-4	CASSWGGLIETQYF	TGTGCCAGCTCGTGGGGGGGGCTGATAGAGACCCAGTACTTC
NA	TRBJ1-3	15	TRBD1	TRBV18	CASSPGQGAGNTIYF	TGTGCCAGCTCACCGGGACAGGGAGCTGGAAACACCATATATTTT
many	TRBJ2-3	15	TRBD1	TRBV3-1	CASSSSGQGTDTQYF	TGTGCCAGCAGCTCCTCGGGACAGGGGACAGATACGCAGTATTTT
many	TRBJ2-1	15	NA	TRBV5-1	CASSLAASQSDEQFF	TGCGCCAGCAGCTTGGCGGCTAGCCAGTCGGATGAGCAGTTCTTC
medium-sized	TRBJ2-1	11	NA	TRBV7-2	CASSGYNEQFF	TGTGCCAGCAGTGGCTACAATGAGCAGTTCTTC
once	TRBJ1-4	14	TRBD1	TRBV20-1	CSAPDRGNNEKLFF	TGCAGTGCCCCCGACAGGGGCAACAATGAAAAACTGTTTTTT
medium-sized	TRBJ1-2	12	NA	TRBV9	CASSVGLRGYTF	TGTGCCAGCAGCGTAGGGCTGAGGGGCTACACCTTC
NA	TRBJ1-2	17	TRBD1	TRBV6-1	CASSETSRSRGNEGYTF	TGTGCCAGCAGTGAAACTTCAAGGTCCAGGGGGAATGAGGGCTACACCTTC
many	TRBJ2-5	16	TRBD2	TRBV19	CASSPWTSGVQETQYF	TGTGCCAGTAGTCCGTGGACTAGCGGGGTCCAAGAGACCCAGTACTTC
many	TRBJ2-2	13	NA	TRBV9	CASSVRGGGELFF	TGTGCCAGCAGCGTTAGGGGGGGCGGGGAGCTGTTTTTT
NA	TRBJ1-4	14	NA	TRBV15	CATSRDAGEEKLFF	TGTGCCACCAGCAGAGATGCGGGGGAAGAAAAACTGTTTTTT
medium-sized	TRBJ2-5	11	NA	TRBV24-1	CATGYQETQYF	TGTGCCACAGGATATCAAGAGACCCAGTACTTC
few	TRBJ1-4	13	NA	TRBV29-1	CSVEGGGKEKLFF	TGCAGCGTTGAAGGGGGCGGGAAGGAAAAACTGTTTTTT
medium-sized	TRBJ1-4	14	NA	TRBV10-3	CAISEGGGNEKLFF	TGTGCCATCAGTGAGGGGGGGGGAAATGAAAAACTGTTTTTT
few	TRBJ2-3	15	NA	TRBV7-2	CASSSGRATYNEQYF	TGTGCCAGCAGCTCGGGGCGGGCAACCTACAATGAGCAGTATTTT
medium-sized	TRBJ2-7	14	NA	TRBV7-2	CASGFGGAAYEQYF	TGTGCCAGCGGCTTCGGAGGCGCTGCCTACGAGCAGTACTTC
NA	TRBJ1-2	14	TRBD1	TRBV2	CASTKRDRSYGYTF	TGTGCCAGCACTAAGCGGGACAGATCCTATGGCTACACCTTC
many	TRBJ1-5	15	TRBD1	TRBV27	CASRYRGEGNQPQHF	TGTGCCAGCAGATACAGGGGGGAGGGCAATCAGCCCCAGCATTTT
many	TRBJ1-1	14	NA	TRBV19	CASSILAGRTEAFF	TGTGCCAGTAGTATCCTGGCAGGGCGCACTGAAGCTTTCTTT
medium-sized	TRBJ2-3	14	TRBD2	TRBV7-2	CASSPSGGADTQYF	TGTGCCAGCAGCCCTAGCGGGGGGGCAGATACGCAGTATTTT